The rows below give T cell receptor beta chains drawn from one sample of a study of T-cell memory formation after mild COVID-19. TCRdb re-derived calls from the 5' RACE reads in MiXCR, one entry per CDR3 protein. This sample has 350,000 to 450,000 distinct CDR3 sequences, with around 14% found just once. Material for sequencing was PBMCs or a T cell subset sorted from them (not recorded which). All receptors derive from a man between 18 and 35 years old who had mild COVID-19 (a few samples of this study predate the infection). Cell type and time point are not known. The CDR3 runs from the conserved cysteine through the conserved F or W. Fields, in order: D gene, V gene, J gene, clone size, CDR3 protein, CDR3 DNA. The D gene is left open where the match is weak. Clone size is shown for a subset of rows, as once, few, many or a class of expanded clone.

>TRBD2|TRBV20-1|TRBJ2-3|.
CSASQAGGHESTQYF
TGCAGTGCTAGCCAGGCGGGGGGGCATGAAAGTACGCAGTATTTT
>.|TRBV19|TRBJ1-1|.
CASSNTGTKFEAFF
TGTGCCAGTAGTAATACCGGGACAAAGTTTGAAGCTTTCTTT
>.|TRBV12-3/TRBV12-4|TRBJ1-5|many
CASTRDSNQPQHF
TGTGCCAGCACCCGGGACAGCAATCAGCCCCAGCATTTT
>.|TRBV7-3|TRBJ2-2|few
CASSSNRATSTGELFF
TGTGCCAGCAGCTCGAACAGGGCAACCAGCACCGGGGAGCTGTTTTTT
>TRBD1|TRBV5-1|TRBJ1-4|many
CASSPLGTGDEKLFF
TGCGCCAGCAGCCCCCTGGGGACAGGGGATGAAAAACTGTTTTTT
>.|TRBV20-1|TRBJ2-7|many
CSARSSGVSYEQYF
TGCAGTGCTAGATCCTCAGGGGTAAGCTACGAGCAGTACTTC
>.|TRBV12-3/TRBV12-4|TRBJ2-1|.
CASSLRVNEQFF
TGTGCCAGCAGTTTAAGGGTGAATGAGCAGTTCTTC
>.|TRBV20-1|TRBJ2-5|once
CSARSRVGETQYF
TGCAGTGCTAGATCCAGGGTAGGAGAGACCCAGTACTTC
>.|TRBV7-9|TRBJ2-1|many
CASSLSGSYNEQFF
TGTGCCAGCAGCTTAAGCGGGTCCTACAATGAGCAGTTCTTC
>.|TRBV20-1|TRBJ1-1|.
CSARAQGQVAEAFF
TGCAGTGCTAGAGCGCAGGGGCAGGTGGCTGAAGCTTTCTTT
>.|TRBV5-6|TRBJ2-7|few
CASSRREYEQYF
TGTGCCAGCAGCCGTCGAGAATACGAGCAGTACTTC
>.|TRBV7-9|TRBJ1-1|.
CASRPLDTEAFF
TGTGCCAGCAGACCGCTTGACACTGAAGCTTTCTTT
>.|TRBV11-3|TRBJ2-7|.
CASSFGPFYEQYF
TGTGCCAGCAGCTTCGGGCCGTTCTACGAGCAGTACTTC
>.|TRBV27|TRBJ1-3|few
CASSLSGDANTIYF
TGTGCCAGCAGTTTATCAGGGGACGCAAACACCATATATTTT
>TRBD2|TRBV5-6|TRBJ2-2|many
CASSLLLAGGRTGELFF
TGTGCCAGCAGCTTGCTCCTAGCGGGGGGCAGGACCGGGGAGCTGTTTTTT
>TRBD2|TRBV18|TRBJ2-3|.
CASSPISGVTDTQYF
TGTGCCAGCTCACCAATTAGCGGGGTCACGGATACGCAGTATTTT
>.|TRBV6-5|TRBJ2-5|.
CASSYQQTQYF
TGTGCCAGCAGTTACCAGCAGACCCAGTACTTC
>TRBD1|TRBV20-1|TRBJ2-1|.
CSARDFRTGIYNEQFF
TGCAGTGCTAGAGATTTTCGGACAGGGATCTACAATGAGCAGTTCTTC
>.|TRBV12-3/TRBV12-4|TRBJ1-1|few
CASRDSLEGTEAFF
TGTGCCAGCAGGGACAGTCTCGAGGGCACTGAAGCTTTCTTT
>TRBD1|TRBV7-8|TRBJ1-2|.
CASSLDRGHRGYTF
TGTGCCAGCAGTCTGGACAGGGGGCATCGCGGCTACACCTTC
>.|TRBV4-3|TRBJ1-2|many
CASSQDWGNYGYTF
TGCGCCAGCAGCCAAGATTGGGGGAACTATGGCTACACCTTC
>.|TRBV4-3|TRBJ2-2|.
CASSQDLSGSPGELFF
TGCGCCAGCAGCCAAGATCTTTCGGGGAGCCCCGGGGAGCTGTTTTTT
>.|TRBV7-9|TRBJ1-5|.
CASSLGSGIGQPQHF
TGTGCCAGCAGCTTAGGCTCTGGTATTGGTCAGCCCCAGCATTTT
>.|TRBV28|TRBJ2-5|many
CASNRGRETQYF
TGTGCCAGCAATAGGGGAAGGGAGACCCAGTACTTC
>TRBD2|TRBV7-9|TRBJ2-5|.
CASSQRRTSGGQETQYF
TGTGCCAGCAGCCAGCGTCGGACTAGCGGGGGTCAAGAGACCCAGTACTTC
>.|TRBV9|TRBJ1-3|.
CASSGQAGGSGNTIYF
TGTGCCAGCAGCGGACAGGCCGGTGGCTCTGGAAACACCATATATTTT
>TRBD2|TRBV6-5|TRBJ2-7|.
CASTKWASGDYEQYF
TGTGCCAGCACAAAATGGGCTAGCGGGGACTACGAGCAGTACTTC
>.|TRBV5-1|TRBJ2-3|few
CASSLGQNQDTQYF
TGCGCCAGCAGCTTGGGGCAGAATCAAGATACGCAGTATTTT
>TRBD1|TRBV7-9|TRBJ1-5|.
CASSPGGTGQPQHF
TGTGCCAGCAGCCCAGGGGGAACCGGACAGCCCCAGCATTTT
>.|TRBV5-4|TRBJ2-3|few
CASSARTASTDTQYF
TGTGCCAGCAGCGCCCGGACGGCTAGCACAGATACGCAGTATTTT
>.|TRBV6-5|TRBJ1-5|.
CASSRTVDQPQHF
TGTGCCAGCAGTAGGACTGTGGATCAGCCCCAGCATTTT
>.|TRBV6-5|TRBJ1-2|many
CASSYSFGGVSGYTF
TGTGCCAGCAGTTACTCGTTCGGAGGGGTTAGTGGCTACACCTTC
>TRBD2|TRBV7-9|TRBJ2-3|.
CASSRAAGPTSADTQYF
TGTGCCAGCAGCCGGGCAGCGGGGCCAACCAGCGCAGATACGCAGTATTTT
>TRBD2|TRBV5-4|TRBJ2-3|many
CASSLALAGSTDTQYF
TGTGCCAGCAGCTTGGCCCTAGCGGGGAGCACAGATACGCAGTATTTT
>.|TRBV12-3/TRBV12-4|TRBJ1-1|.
CASSAVRLGEAFF
TGTGCCAGCAGTGCGGTCCGACTTGGTGAAGCTTTCTTT
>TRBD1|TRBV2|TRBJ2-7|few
CASNRGLGREQYF
TGTGCCAGCAACAGGGGGTTAGGTCGGGAGCAGTACTTC
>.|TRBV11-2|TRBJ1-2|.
CASSSPRFYGYTF
TGTGCCAGCAGCTCCCCCAGGTTCTATGGCTACACCTTC
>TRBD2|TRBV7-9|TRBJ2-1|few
CASSSPAFLAGGYNEQFF
TGTGCCAGCAGCTCACCTGCATTCCTAGCGGGGGGTTACAATGAGCAGTTCTTC
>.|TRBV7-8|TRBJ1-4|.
CASSRSQLGNELFF
TGTGCCAGCAGCCGATCTCAACTGGGGAACGAACTGTTTTTT
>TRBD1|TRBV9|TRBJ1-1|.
CASSNDRVWRTEAFF
TGTGCCAGCAGCAACGACAGGGTCTGGCGCACTGAAGCTTTCTTT
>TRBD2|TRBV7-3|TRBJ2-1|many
CASSSTSGSSYNEQFF
TGTGCCAGCAGCTCGACTAGCGGATCATCCTACAATGAGCAGTTCTTC
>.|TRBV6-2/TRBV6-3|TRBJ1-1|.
CASSYSPYRKNTEAFF
TGTGCCAGCAGTTATTCCCCATACAGGAAGAACACTGAAGCTTTCTTT
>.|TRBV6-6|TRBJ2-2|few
CASSLPPQGRELFF
TGTGCCAGCAGCCTCCCCCCGCAGGGTCGGGAGCTGTTTTTT
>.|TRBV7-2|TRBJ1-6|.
CASSERTGSPLHF
TGTGCCAGCAGCGAACGGACCGGGTCACCCCTCCACTTT
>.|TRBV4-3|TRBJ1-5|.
CASSPPSLDPDSFKYQPQHF
TGCGCCAGCAGCCCCCCTTCCTTGGATCCGGATTCGTTCAAATATCAGCCCCAGCATTTT